The rows below give T cell receptor beta chains drawn from one sample of a study of identifying expanded T cells in peripheral blood. The table came from immunoSEQ multiplex PCR; TCRdb's copy has only in-frame clones and leaves some out. Among some 97,000 clones listed, over 80% were seen once. The sample taken for sequencing was blood. The source is a person between 18 and 75 years old in good health. Each CDR3 is given with its conserved first and last residue. Each record gives: D gene, clone size, J gene, V gene, CDR3 protein, CDR3 DNA. A D gene is named only where the DNA matches it firmly. For some rows the clone size is stated as once, few or many, or as a class when expanded; others skip it.

d_gene: TRBD1
abundance: -
j_gene: TRBJ1-1
v_gene: TRBV5-1
CDR3aa: CASSGTGANTEAFF
CDR3nt: TGCGCCAGCAGTGGGACAGGGGCGAACACTGAAGCTTTCTTT

d_gene: TRBD1
abundance: -
j_gene: TRBJ2-7
v_gene: TRBV5-4
CDR3aa: CASSQGSYEQYF
CDR3nt: TGTGCCAGCTCACAGGGGTCCTACGAGCAGTACTTC

d_gene: -
abundance: once
j_gene: TRBJ1-1
v_gene: TRBV7-9
CDR3aa: CASSFAPNTEAFF
CDR3nt: TGTGCCAGCAGCTTCGCCCCGAACACTGAAGCTTTCTTT

d_gene: TRBD1
abundance: -
j_gene: TRBJ1-4
v_gene: TRBV7-9
CDR3aa: CASSPTGSPNEKLFF
CDR3nt: TGTGCCAGCAGCCCGACAGGGTCGCCTAATGAAAAACTGTTTTTT

d_gene: -
abundance: -
j_gene: TRBJ2-1
v_gene: TRBV15
CDR3aa: CATSRDKSPSGSEQFF
CDR3nt: TGTGCCACCAGCAGAGATAAGTCCCCCTCAGGTAGTGAGCAGTTCTTC

d_gene: TRBD2
abundance: -
j_gene: TRBJ2-7
v_gene: TRBV7-2
CDR3aa: CASRLAGGSSYEQYF
CDR3nt: TGTGCCAGCCGACTAGCGGGAGGGAGCTCCTACGAGCAGTACTTC

d_gene: -
abundance: -
j_gene: TRBJ2-1
v_gene: TRBV18
CDR3aa: CASSGGGDEQFF
CDR3nt: TGTGCCAGCTCAGGGGGAGGCGATGAGCAGTTCTTC

d_gene: -
abundance: -
j_gene: TRBJ1-3
v_gene: TRBV6-1
CDR3aa: CASSDQGRSGNTIYF
CDR3nt: TGTGCCAGCAGTGACCAGGGACGCTCTGGAAACACCATATATTTT

d_gene: -
abundance: -
j_gene: TRBJ1-3
v_gene: TRBV25-1
CDR3aa: CASTQGLNTIYF
CDR3nt: TGTGCCAGCACCCAGGGACTAAACACCATATATTTT

d_gene: TRBD1
abundance: -
j_gene: TRBJ2-5
v_gene: TRBV2
CDR3aa: CASRGTAGETQYF
CDR3nt: TGTGCCAGCCGAGGGACAGCCGGGGAGACCCAGTACTTC

d_gene: -
abundance: -
j_gene: TRBJ2-7
v_gene: TRBV7-2
CDR3aa: CASSQRYRDIYEQYF
CDR3nt: TGTGCCAGCAGCCAAAGATACCGGGACATCTACGAGCAGTACTTC

d_gene: TRBD1
abundance: -
j_gene: TRBJ2-5
v_gene: TRBV5-1
CDR3aa: CASSFGQGVGETQYF
CDR3nt: TGCGCCAGCAGCTTTGGCCAGGGGGTAGGAGAGACCCAGTACTTC

d_gene: TRBD2
abundance: -
j_gene: TRBJ2-1
v_gene: TRBV7-8
CDR3aa: CASSSFFSGRALNEQFF
CDR3nt: TGTGCCAGCAGCTCTTTTTTCAGCGGGAGGGCCTTAAATGAGCAGTTCTTC

d_gene: -
abundance: -
j_gene: TRBJ1-1
v_gene: TRBV7-8
CDR3aa: CASSLPPGGVAEAFF
CDR3nt: TGTGCCAGCAGCTTACCCCCTGGAGGGGTTGCTGAAGCTTTCTTT

d_gene: -
abundance: -
j_gene: TRBJ2-3
v_gene: TRBV5-1
CDR3aa: CASSVPTTTDTQYF
CDR3nt: TGCGCCAGCAGCGTTCCAACAACCACAGATACGCAGTATTTT

d_gene: TRBD1
abundance: -
j_gene: TRBJ1-2
v_gene: TRBV28
CDR3aa: CASSSPGQGNYGYTF
CDR3nt: TGTGCCAGCAGTTCACCGGGACAGGGGAACTATGGCTACACCTTC

d_gene: -
abundance: -
j_gene: TRBJ1-5
v_gene: TRBV2
CDR3aa: CASSAEGVGNQPQHF
CDR3nt: TGTGCCAGCAGTGCGGAGGGGGTAGGCAATCAGCCCCAGCATTTT

d_gene: -
abundance: -
j_gene: TRBJ2-3
v_gene: TRBV19
CDR3aa: CASSSLGVGTDTQYF
CDR3nt: TGTGCCAGTAGCTCCCTGGGGGTGGGGACAGATACGCAGTATTTT

d_gene: -
abundance: -
j_gene: TRBJ2-5
v_gene: TRBV5-1
CDR3aa: CASSRLGQETQYF
CDR3nt: TGCGCCAGCAGCCGTCTTGGACAAGAGACCCAGTACTTC

d_gene: -
abundance: -
j_gene: TRBJ1-1
v_gene: TRBV6-4
CDR3aa: CASSQHRGTEAFF
CDR3nt: TGTGCCAGCAGCCAACATCGGGGCACTGAAGCTTTCTTT

d_gene: TRBD2
abundance: once
j_gene: TRBJ2-1
v_gene: TRBV5-1
CDR3aa: CASSSTTTSASSYNEQFF
CDR3nt: TGCGCCAGCAGCTCCACAACAACTAGCGCGAGCTCCTACAATGAGCAGTTCTTC

d_gene: -
abundance: once
j_gene: TRBJ1-4
v_gene: TRBV5-1
CDR3aa: CASSEGLGKLFF
CDR3nt: TGCGCCAGCAGCGAAGGTTTGGGAAAACTGTTTTTT

d_gene: -
abundance: -
j_gene: TRBJ1-5
v_gene: TRBV9
CDR3aa: CASSVSGNQPQHF
CDR3nt: TGTGCCAGCAGCGTATCAGGTAATCAGCCCCAGCATTTT

d_gene: -
abundance: -
j_gene: TRBJ2-7
v_gene: TRBV14
CDR3aa: CASSQDKGALGEQYF
CDR3nt: TGTGCCAGCAGCCAAGATAAGGGCGCCCTGGGCGAGCAGTACTTC

d_gene: -
abundance: -
j_gene: TRBJ1-2
v_gene: TRBV6-4
CDR3aa: CASSDSWGKGGYTF
CDR3nt: TGTGCCAGCAGTGACTCTTGGGGGAAAGGTGGCTACACCTTC

d_gene: TRBD1
abundance: -
j_gene: TRBJ1-1
v_gene: TRBV2
CDR3aa: CASSRSTGSTEAFF
CDR3nt: TGTGCCAGCAGTCGCTCGACAGGGTCCACTGAAGCTTTCTTT

d_gene: -
abundance: -
j_gene: TRBJ1-1
v_gene: TRBV27
CDR3aa: CASSRELNTEAFF
CDR3nt: TGTGCCAGCAGTAGGGAGCTGAACACTGAAGCTTTCTTT

d_gene: -
abundance: once
j_gene: TRBJ2-2
v_gene: TRBV19
CDR3aa: CASSRGANTGELFF
CDR3nt: TGTGCCAGTTCCCGGGGAGCGAACACCGGGGAGCTGTTTTTT

d_gene: -
abundance: -
j_gene: TRBJ2-5
v_gene: TRBV7-8
CDR3aa: CASRAGETQYF
CDR3nt: TGTGCCAGCAGGGCGGGGGAGACCCAGTACTTC

d_gene: TRBD2
abundance: -
j_gene: TRBJ2-1
v_gene: TRBV2
CDR3aa: CASPPSGRPDNEQFF
CDR3nt: TGTGCCAGCCCTCCTAGCGGGAGGCCCGACAATGAGCAGTTCTTC

d_gene: -
abundance: -
j_gene: TRBJ2-3
v_gene: TRBV6-5
CDR3aa: CASTQTSKGTQYF
CDR3nt: TGTGCCAGCACCCAGACTAGTAAGGGTACGCAGTATTTT

d_gene: TRBD1
abundance: -
j_gene: TRBJ2-1
v_gene: TRBV6-1
CDR3aa: CASSEIFGQGVKNEQFF
CDR3nt: TGTGCCAGCAGTGAGATTTTCGGGCAGGGGGTAAAGAATGAGCAGTTCTTC